A single T cell receptor (beta chain) is shown here with its context. This sample was included in a study of T cell changes during pregnancy in multiple sclerosis. TCRdb's copy holds only in-frame clones and misses some; the assay was immunoSEQ multiplex PCR. Of approximately 40,000 clones in the sample, 80% to 95% are singletons; the top ten hold 0.3% to 0.4%. Looked up from germline, CDR1 is MGHDK and CDR2 is SYGVNS. The V end lost 3 bases, the J end lost 0 bases, and 14 bases lay between the germline ends. The CDR3 sequence is 17 residues long. Here the sequenced sample was CD4+ T cells from peripheral blood mononuclear cells, taken in the third trimester of pregnancy. The chain links TRBV25-1 to TRBJ1-4, with D uncertain. The sequence came from a female donor in good health, enrolled as a control in a pregnancy study. The CDR3 nucleotides read TGTGCCAGCAGTGATCAGCGGGGAAGGCCAACTAATGAAAAACTGTTTTTT. This sequence encodes CASSDQRGRPTNEKLFF.